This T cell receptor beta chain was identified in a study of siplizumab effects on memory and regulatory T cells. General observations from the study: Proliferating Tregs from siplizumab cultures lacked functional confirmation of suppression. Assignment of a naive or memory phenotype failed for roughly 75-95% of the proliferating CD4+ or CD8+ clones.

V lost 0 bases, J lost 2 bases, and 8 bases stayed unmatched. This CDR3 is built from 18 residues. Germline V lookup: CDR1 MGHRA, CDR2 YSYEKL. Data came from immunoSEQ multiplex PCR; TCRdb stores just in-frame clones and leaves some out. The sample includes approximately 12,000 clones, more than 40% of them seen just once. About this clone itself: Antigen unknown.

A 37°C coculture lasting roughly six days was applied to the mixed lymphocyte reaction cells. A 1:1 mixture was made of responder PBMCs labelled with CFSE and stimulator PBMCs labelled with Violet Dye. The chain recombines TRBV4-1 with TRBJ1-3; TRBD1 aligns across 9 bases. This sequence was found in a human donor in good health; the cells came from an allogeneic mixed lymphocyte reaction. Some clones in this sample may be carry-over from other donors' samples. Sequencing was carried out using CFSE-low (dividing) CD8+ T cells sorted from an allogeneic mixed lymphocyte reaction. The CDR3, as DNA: TGCGCCAGCAGCCAAGAATCGTCCAGACAGGGGGCTGGAAACACCATATATTTT. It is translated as CASSQESSRQGAGNTIYF.